This T cell receptor beta chain was recorded in a study of T cells in tumors after PD-1 blockade. Background on the study: Excluded were patients with checkpoint blockade, immunosuppressants, or radiotherapy or other anti-cancer therapy within 4 weeks. Patients received pembrolizumab 200 mg every 3 weeks or cemiplimab 350 mg every 2 weeks. Daily vismodegib 150 mg continued in a subset of anti-PD-1-treated patients. Findings of the study overall: Blood contained roughly 43% of the tumor's TCR clonotypes.

Sequencing was performed with immunoSEQ multiplex PCR; in TCRdb, only in-frame clones are kept and a portion is missing. This sample has approximately 63,000 clones, with 74% found just once. To note about this clone: Its antigen is still unknown.

V was pared by 7 bases and J by 4 bases, with 11 bases between. This CDR3 has 13 residues. In germline, CDR1 is MDHEN, CDR2 SYDVKM. The TCR was taken from a human donor with basal cell carcinoma. The material was PBMCs, obtained after anti-PD-1 treatment. The chain combines TRBV28 with TRBJ1-3; the D gene is possibly TRBD1 (5 bases). CDR3 nucleotides: TGTGCCAGCACAGGGAGTACCGGAAACACCATATATTTT. Residues: CASTGSTGNTIYF.